Shown below are 20 T cell receptor beta chains from a single sample sequenced in a study of T cell responses to AZD1222 COVID-19 vaccine. Clones were sequenced by immunoSEQ multiplex PCR, and TCRdb holds only the in-frame ones, with some missing. Of about 120,000 clones in the sample, roughly nine tenths were seen once. Source: peripheral blood, taken on day 0 of AZD1222 vaccination. The receptors were gathered from an adult in good health.

As to this clone: The junction does not match germline at one end; this may be a read error. V usage is TRBV3-1 (or the pseudogene TRBV3-2) and J usage is TRBJ2-7; 7 bases fit TRBD2. This CDR3 region has 15 residues. Germline CDR1 is LGHDT and CDR2 is YNNKEL (reference sequence). CDR3 protein: CASTQWGSGDYEQYF. CDR3 in DNA: TGTGCCAGCACCCAATGGGGGAGCGGGGACTACGAGCAGTACTTC.

V gene TRBV2 combines with J gene TRBJ2-5, with D perhaps TRBD2 (5 bases). Per the germline V gene, CDR1 is SNHLY and CDR2 is FYNNEI. The ends were cut back, 3 bases at V and 4 bases at J, with 15 bases in the middle. CDR3 length: 15 residues. The CDR3 region is CASSEESGSGETQYF. Written as DNA, the CDR3 is TGTGCCAGCAGTGAGGAGAGTGGGAGCGGAGAGACCCAGTACTTC.

V and J are TRBV3-1 (or the pseudogene TRBV3-2) and TRBJ1-6, with D unclear. V shed 4 bases and J shed 2 bases, with 9 bases lying between them. CDR1 and CDR2 (germline): LGHDT, YNNKEL (reference sequence). This CDR3 is built from 15 residues. CDR3 DNA sequence: TGTGCCAGCAGCCCGACGAGGGCCTATAATTCACCCCTCCACTTT. Its translation: CASSPTRAYNSPLHF.

Remarks on this clone: The germline gene is not matched at one end of the junction; a read error may be the cause. The chain joins TRBV6-5 to TRBJ2-7; 7 bases are shared with TRBD1. From germline, CDR1 is MNHEY and CDR2 SVGAGI. CDR3 length: 14 amino acids. CDR3 nucleotides: TGTACCAGCAAAATAACAGGGGACGAATACGAGCAGTACTTC. Amino acid sequence: CTSKITGDEYEQYF.

The chain combines TRBV19 with TRBJ2-1; TRBD2 agrees at 7 bases. This CDR3 contains 16 residues. CDR1 and CDR2 (germline): LNHDA, SQIVND (reference sequence). J lost 5 bases, V lost 5 bases, and 12 bases had no gene match. The CDR3 region has the DNA TGTGCCAGTAGTCCGCGAGGGGAGGGGAGGCACAATGAGCAGTTCTTC. Protein: CASSPRGEGRHNEQFF. Using reference TRBV19 and TRBJ2-1 for the parts outside the CDR3, the full variable domain is DGGITQSPKYLFRKEGQNVTLSCEQNLNHDAMYWYRQDPGQGLRLIYYSQIVNDFQKGDIAEGYSVSREKKESFPLTVTSAQKNPTAFYLCASSPRGEGRHNEQFFGPGTRLTVL.

This clone was detected a few times. This sequence joins TRBV14 and TRBJ2-3, with D perhaps assigned TRBD1 or TRBD2 (5 bases each). CDR3 length: 16 residues. CDR1 and CDR2 (germline): SGHDN, FVKESK. V lost 1 base to trimming and J lost 0 bases, with 11 bases between them. The CDR3 loop reads CASSQGDHSSTDTQYF. The CDR3 coding sequence is TGTGCCAGCAGCCAAGGGGACCATTCTAGCACAGATACGCAGTATTTT. The full variable domain, rest sourced from reference TRBV14 and TRBJ2-3, is EAGVTQFPSHSVIEKGQTVTLRCDPISGHDNLYWYRRVMGKEIKFLLHFVKESKQDESGMPNNRFLAERTGGTYSTLKVQPAELEDSGVYFCASSQGDHSSTDTQYFGPGTRLTVL.

This chain links TRBV6-5 with TRBJ2-3; no definite D call. Trimming pared 6 bases from V and 1 base from J, leaving 11 bases between. From germline, CDR1 is MNHEY and CDR2 SVGAGI. The CDR3 consists of 14 residues. For the CDR3, the DNA is TGTGCCAGCAGGCCCCTAGTTGGCACAGATACGCAGTATTTT. Translation gives CASRPLVGTDTQYF.

Points on this clone: This same CDR3 is encoded by further DNA sequences in the sample. This chain links TRBV19 with TRBJ2-1; TRBD1 might be the D (6 bases). This CDR3 has 13 amino acids. Trimming cost V 2 bases and J 5 bases, with 7 bases left between them. CDR1 is LNHDA and CDR2 is SQIVND in the germline V gene (reference sequence). This CDR3 is CASSINRDNEQFF. The DNA for the CDR3 is TGTGCCAGTAGTATAAACAGGGACAATGAGCAGTTCTTC. Together with reference TRBV19 and TRBJ2-1, the CDR3 gives the full variable domain: DGGITQSPKYLFRKEGQNVTLSCEQNLNHDAMYWYRQDPGQGLRLIYYSQIVNDFQKGDIAEGYSVSREKKESFPLTVTSAQKNPTAFYLCASSINRDNEQFFGPGTRLTVL.

The chain is built from TRBV7-3 and TRBJ2-5; tentative D call: TRBD2 (6 bases). The CDR3 sequence is 15 residues long. Germline-derived CDR1 and CDR2 are SGHTA and FQGTGA. Trimming took off 2 bases at V and 4 bases at J, with 14 bases between the two ends. The CDR3 DNA reads as TGTGCCAGCAGCTTATCTAGCGCCGCCGGAGAGACCCAGTACTTC. This translates into CASSLSSAAGETQYF.

This clone was picked up one time. This chain uses TRBV15 with TRBJ1-2; D is unresolved. Trimming cost V 8 bases and J 7 bases, with 17 bases left between them. Germline V gene sequence: CDR1 LNHNV, CDR2 YYDKDF (reference sequence). This CDR3 is built from 13 residues. The CDR3 DNA sequence: TGTGCCACCCAAGAATACGGGGAGATTGGCTACACCTTC. Protein sequence: CATQEYGEIGYTF. Looking up the rest from reference TRBV15 and TRBJ1-2 gives the full variable domain: DAMVIQNPRYQVTQFGKPVTLSCSQTLNHNVMYWYQQKSSQAPKLLFHYYDKDFNNEADTPDNFQSRRPNTSFCFLDIRSPGLGDTAMYLCATQEYGEIGYTFGSGTRLTVV.

This chain connects TRBV10-3 to TRBJ2-7; 13 bases are a match to TRBD2. The CDR3 runs 14 residues. CDR1 and CDR2 from the germline V gene are ENHRY and SYGVKD. Germline trimming cut 7 bases from V and 4 bases from J; bases unmatched to any gene: 4. CDR3 sequence (DNA): TGTGCCATCAAGGGGACTAGCGGGGATTACGAGCAGTACTTC. The encoded protein is CAIKGTSGDYEQYF.

The CDR3 DNA reads TGTGCCAGCAGGGACATGATAAGGGGCCCAGATACGCAGTATTTT. Translation gives CASRDMIRGPDTQYF. J is TRBJ2-3 and V is TRBV28, with D perhaps TRBD1 (5 bases). The CDR3 runs to 15 residues. Per germline, CDR1 MDHEN and CDR2 SYDVKM. V lost 6 bases and J 4 bases, leaving 17 bases between the germline ends.

This rearrangement joins TRBV30 to TRBJ2-7; 8 nucleotides align to TRBD2. Germline CDR1 GTSNPN, CDR2 SVGIG (reference sequence). The CDR3 contains 13 residues. After removal of 7 bases from V and 0 bases from J, the junction contained 5 bases not matched to a gene. The CDR3 DNA reads TGTGCCTCCACCGGGACTAGCTCCTACGAGCAGTACTTC. Translated: CASTGTSSYEQYF.

The V gene is TRBV7-2, the J gene TRBJ2-1; TRBD1 matches at 8 bases. The CDR3 covers 14 residues. Trimming took 4 bases from V and 9 from J; bases not matched to a gene: 8. From germline, CDR1 is SGHTA and CDR2 FQGNSA. The CDR3 spells CASSSDRASAEQFF. CDR3 in DNA: TGTGCCAGCAGCTCGGACAGGGCTAGCGCTGAGCAGTTCTTC.

The J gene is TRBJ1-6, the V gene TRBV30; weak D call: TRBD1 (5 bases). CDR1 and CDR2 from the germline V gene are GTSNPN and SVGIG (reference sequence). The CDR3 runs to 13 residues. Between the trimmed V and J ends, which lost 8 bases and 5 bases, there was a span of 13 bases. The CDR3 protein is CAGGTENNSPLHF. In nucleotides, the CDR3 is TGTGCCGGGGGGACGGAGAATAATTCACCCCTCCACTTT.

The chain links TRBV12-3 or TRBV12-4 to TRBJ1-2, with 7 bases fitting TRBD1. CDR3 length: 13 residues. J gave up 8 bases and V 3 bases, and 6 bases lay outside the gene matches. The DNA of the CDR3 is TGTGCCAGCAGTTTCGACAGGGTATACGGCTACACCTTC. Its translation: CASSFDRVYGYTF.

CDR3: CASSLRGSGTRRWEQYF. In DNA, the CDR3 is TGTGCCAGCAGCCTGCGGGGCTCCGGGACCCGGCGTTGGGAGCAGTACTTC. This chain connects TRBV5-6 to TRBJ2-7; D perhaps matches TRBD2 (6 bases). This CDR3 is built from 17 residues. The germline V and J ends were trimmed by 4 bases and 7 bases, with 27 bases remaining between them. Germline loops: CDR1 SGHDT, CDR2 YYEEEE.

The V call is TRBV5-8, the J call TRBJ2-2; 9 bases are a match to TRBD2. The CDR3 totals 16 residues. The V gene's germline CDR1 is SGHTS and CDR2 YDEGEE. J was trimmed by 2 bases and V by 0 bases; bases with no gene match: 2. The CDR3: CASSLGLADNTGELFF. The CDR3 nucleotides read TGTGCCAGCAGCTTGGGACTAGCGGACAACACCGGGGAGCTGTTTTTT.

J is TRBJ2-5 and V is TRBV7-3; D assignment may be TRBD1 or TRBD2 (7 bases each). This CDR3 has 14 residues. Per the germline V gene, CDR1 is SGHTA and CDR2 is FQGTGA. The ends were cut back, 5 bases at V and 5 bases at J, with 15 bases in the middle. As DNA, the CDR3 is TGTGCCAGCAGCCCCAGGGGGGGCAGGGAGACCCAGTACTTC. Translated: CASSPRGGRETQYF.

The gene calls are TRBV5-1 and TRBJ1-1; perhaps TRBD1 as D (5 bases). Trimming removed 0 bases at V and 3 bases at J, with 21 bases between. Germline loops: CDR1 SGHRS, CDR2 YFSETQ. There are 18 residues in the CDR3. CDR3 nucleotide sequence: TGCGCCAGCAGCTTGGCCGGACGGAAGGGTCAAGGGGACACTGAAGCTTTCTTT. Residues: CASSLAGRKGQGDTEAFF.